This TCR beta chain stems from a study of technical replicates of blood from a handful of donors. CDR3 length: 10 residues. Trimming removed 6 bases at V and 3 bases at J, with 5 bases between. Germline CDR1 and CDR2: SQVTM and ANQGSEA. Here immunoSEQ multiplex PCR was the method, and the copy in TCRdb shows in-frame clones only, minus some. The data contain some 82,000 clones, around 94% of them singletons. V usage is TRBV29-1 and J usage is TRBJ2-5; D gene unclear. Sequencing used T cells isolated from PBMCs. This receptor was obtained from a human donor in good health. The DNA of the CDR3 is TGCAGCGTACCAGAAGAGACCCAGTACTTC. Protein product: CSVPEETQYF. The variable domain in full, completed from reference TRBV29-1 and TRBJ2-5, reads SAVISQKPSRDICQRGTSLTIQCQVDSQVTMMFWYRQQPGQSLTLIATANQGSEATYESGFVIDKFPISRPNLTFSTLTVSNMSPEDSSIYLCSVPEETQYFGPGTRLLVL.